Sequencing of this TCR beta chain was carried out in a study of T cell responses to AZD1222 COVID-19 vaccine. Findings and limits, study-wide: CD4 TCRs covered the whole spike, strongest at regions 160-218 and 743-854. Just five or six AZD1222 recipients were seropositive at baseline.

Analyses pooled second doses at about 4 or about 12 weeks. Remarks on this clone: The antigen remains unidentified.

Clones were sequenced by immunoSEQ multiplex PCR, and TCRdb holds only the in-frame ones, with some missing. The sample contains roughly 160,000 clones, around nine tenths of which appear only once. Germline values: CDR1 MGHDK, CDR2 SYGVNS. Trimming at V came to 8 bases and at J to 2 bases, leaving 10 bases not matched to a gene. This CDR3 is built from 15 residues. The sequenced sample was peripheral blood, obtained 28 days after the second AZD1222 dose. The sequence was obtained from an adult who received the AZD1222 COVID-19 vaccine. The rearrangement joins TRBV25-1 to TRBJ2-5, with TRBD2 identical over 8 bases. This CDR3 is CASERGISRQETQYF. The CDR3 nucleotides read TGTGCCAGCGAGCGGGGGATCTCACGTCAAGAGACCCAGTACTTC. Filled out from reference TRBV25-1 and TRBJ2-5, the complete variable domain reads EADIYQTPRYLVIGTGKKITLECSQTMGHDKMYWYQQDPGMELHLIHYSYGVNSTEKGDLSSESTVSRIRTEHFPLTLESARPSHTSQYLCASERGISRQETQYFGPGTRLLVL.